This T cell receptor beta chain stems from a study of CD8 T cells in ankylosing spondylitis. TCRdb redid the calling of the 5' RACE reads with MiXCR, one entry per CDR3 protein. The table lists roughly 180,000 distinct CDR3 sequences, over 10% of them singletons. Regarding this clonotype: Antigen unknown.

Study-wide findings and caveats: Within ankylosing spondylitis blood, a TCR beta motif made up of fewer than ten highly homologous variants appeared to be characteristic.

The CDR3 has 13 residues. Per germline, CDR1 MRHNA and CDR2 SNTAGT. Unmatched junction bases numbered 6, after V lost 8 bases and J lost 2 bases. The sequencing sample was made of blood, either unsorted or a sorted T cell fraction (not recorded which). This chain joins TRBV6-4 and TRBJ2-7; 7 bases line up with TRBD2. The receptor was derived from a male donor with ankylosing spondylitis or in good health (not recorded which). CDR3 nucleotides: TGTGCCAGCGGGGAGGGGCCCACCTACGAGCAGTACTTC. Translated: CASGEGPTYEQYF.